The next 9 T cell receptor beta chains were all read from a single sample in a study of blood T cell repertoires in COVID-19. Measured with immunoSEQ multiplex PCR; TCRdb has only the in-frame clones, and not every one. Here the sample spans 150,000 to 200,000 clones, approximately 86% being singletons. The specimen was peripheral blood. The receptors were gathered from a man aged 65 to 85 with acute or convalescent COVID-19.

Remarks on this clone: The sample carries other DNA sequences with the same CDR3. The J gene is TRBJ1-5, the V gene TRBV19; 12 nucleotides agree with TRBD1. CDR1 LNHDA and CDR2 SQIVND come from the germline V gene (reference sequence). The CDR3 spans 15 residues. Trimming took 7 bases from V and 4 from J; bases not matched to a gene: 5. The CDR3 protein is CASTPGQGANQPQHF. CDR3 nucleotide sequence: TGTGCCAGTACTCCGGGACAGGGGGCTAATCAGCCCCAGCATTTT.

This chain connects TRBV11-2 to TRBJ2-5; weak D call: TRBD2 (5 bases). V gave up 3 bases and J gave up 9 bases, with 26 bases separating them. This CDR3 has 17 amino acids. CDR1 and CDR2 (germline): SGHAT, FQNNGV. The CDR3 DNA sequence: TGTGCCAGCAGCTTTAGCCGAGACACAGCCTCCTTGGAGGCCCAGTACTTC. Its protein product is CASSFSRDTASLEAQYF.

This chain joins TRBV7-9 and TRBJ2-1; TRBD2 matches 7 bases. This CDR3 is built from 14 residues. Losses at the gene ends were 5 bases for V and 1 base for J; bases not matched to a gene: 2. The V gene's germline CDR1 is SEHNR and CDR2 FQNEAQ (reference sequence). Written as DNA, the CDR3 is TGTGCCAGCAGCCCCGGGGGGTCCTACAATGAGCAGTTCTTC. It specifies CASSPGGSYNEQFF.

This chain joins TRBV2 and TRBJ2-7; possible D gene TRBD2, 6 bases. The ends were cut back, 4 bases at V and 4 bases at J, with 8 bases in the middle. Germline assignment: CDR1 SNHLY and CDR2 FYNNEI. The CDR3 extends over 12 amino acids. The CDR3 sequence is CASSGRAYEQYF. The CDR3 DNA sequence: TGTGCCAGCAGTGGGAGGGCTTACGAGCAGTACTTC. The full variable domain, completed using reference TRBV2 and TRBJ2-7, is EPEVTQTPSHQVTQMGQEVILRCVPISNHLYFYWYRQILGQKVEFLVSFYNNEISEKSEIFDDQFSVERPDGSNFTLKIRSTKLEDSAMYFCASSGRAYEQYFGPGTRLTVT.

The CDR3 bases are TGTGCCAGCAGCCAAGGGCCTTCCGAGTCATGGAGTGAAGCTTTCTTT. This translates into CASSQGPSESWSEAFF. This chain connects TRBV4-2 to TRBJ1-1; no reliable D call. V lost 1 base and J lost 7, with 19 bases in between. The CDR3 sequence is 16 residues long. Germline V gene data show CDR1 as LGHNA and CDR2 as YNFKEQ.

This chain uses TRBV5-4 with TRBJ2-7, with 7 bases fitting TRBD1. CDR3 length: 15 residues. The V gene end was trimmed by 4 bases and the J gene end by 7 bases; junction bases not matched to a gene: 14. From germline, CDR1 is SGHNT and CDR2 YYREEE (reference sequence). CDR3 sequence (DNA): TGTGCCAGCAGCCCCAAAGGGACAGCGATTCAAGAGCAGTACTTC. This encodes CASSPKGTAIQEQYF.

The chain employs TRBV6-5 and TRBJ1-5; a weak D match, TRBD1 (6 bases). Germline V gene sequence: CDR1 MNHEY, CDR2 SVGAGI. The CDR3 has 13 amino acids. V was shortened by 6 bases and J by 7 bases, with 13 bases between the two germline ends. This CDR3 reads CASRLLQGQPQHF. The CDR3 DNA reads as TGTGCCAGCAGATTACTCCAGGGGCAGCCCCAGCATTTT.

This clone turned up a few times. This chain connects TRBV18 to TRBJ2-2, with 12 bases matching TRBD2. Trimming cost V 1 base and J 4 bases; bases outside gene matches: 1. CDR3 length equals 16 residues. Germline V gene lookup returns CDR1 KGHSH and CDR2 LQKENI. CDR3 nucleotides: TGTGCCAGCTCACCACGACTAGCGGGAGTCACCGGGGAGCTGTTTTTT. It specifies CASSPRLAGVTGELFF.

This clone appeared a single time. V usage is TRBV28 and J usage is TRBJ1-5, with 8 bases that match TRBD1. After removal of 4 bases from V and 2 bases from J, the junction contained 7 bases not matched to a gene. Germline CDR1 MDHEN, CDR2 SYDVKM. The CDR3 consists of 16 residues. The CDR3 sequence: CASSYAGGGGNQPQHF. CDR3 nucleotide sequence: TGTGCCAGCAGTTACGCAGGGGGCGGAGGCAATCAGCCCCAGCATTTT.